A selection of T cell receptor beta chains follows, all from one sample in a study of graft-versus-host responses after intestinal transplantation. Measured with immunoSEQ multiplex PCR; TCRdb has only the in-frame clones, and not every one. The profile shows roughly 25,000 clones, around 94% of them singletons. The input for sequencing was PBMCs, taken 30 days after intestinal transplant. The receptors stem from a human patient who received an intestinal transplant, so some T cells may come from the graft donor. The CDR3 runs from the conserved cysteine through the conserved F or W. D genes are given only for firm matches. Size is omitted from some rows. Given values are once, few, many or a class for expanded clones.

v_gene: TRBV5-1; j_gene: TRBJ2-1; len: 15; d_gene: TRBD2; abundance: NA; CDR3aa: CASSLSLAGNNEQFF; CDR3nt: TGCGCCAGCAGCTTGTCTCTAGCGGGAAACAATGAGCAGTTCTTC
v_gene: TRBV9; j_gene: TRBJ2-1; len: 17; d_gene: TRBD2; abundance: NA; CDR3aa: CASSVSTSGSSYNEQFF; CDR3nt: TGTGCCAGCAGCGTATCAACTAGCGGGAGCTCCTACAATGAGCAGTTCTTC
v_gene: TRBV7-9; j_gene: TRBJ2-1; len: 18; d_gene: TRBD2; abundance: NA; CDR3aa: CASSLARTGGPLYNEQFF; CDR3nt: TGTGCCAGCAGCTTAGCCAGGACGGGGGGGCCTCTCTACAATGAGCAGTTCTTC
v_gene: TRBV7-2; j_gene: TRBJ2-1; len: 14; d_gene: TRBD2; abundance: NA; CDR3aa: CASTPRGGLDEQFF; CDR3nt: TGTGCCAGCACCCCGCGGGGGGGATTGGATGAGCAGTTCTTC
v_gene: TRBV6-1; j_gene: TRBJ2-7; len: 15; d_gene: TRBD1; abundance: NA; CDR3aa: CASSPRTGQGYEQYF; CDR3nt: TGTGCCAGCAGTCCGCGGACAGGGCAGGGCTACGAGCAGTACTTC
v_gene: TRBV9; j_gene: TRBJ1-2; len: 15; d_gene: NA; abundance: few; CDR3aa: CASSVATGGNYGYTF; CDR3nt: TGTGCCAGCAGCGTAGCTACGGGGGGGAACTATGGCTACACCTTC
v_gene: TRBV7-9; j_gene: TRBJ1-5; len: 13; d_gene: NA; abundance: NA; CDR3aa: CASSPGWNQPQHF; CDR3nt: TGTGCCAGCAGCCCGGGATGGAATCAGCCCCAGCATTTT
v_gene: TRBV4-1; j_gene: TRBJ2-5; len: 13; d_gene: NA; abundance: NA; CDR3aa: CASARVGAETQYF; CDR3nt: TGCGCCAGCGCGAGGGTAGGGGCAGAGACCCAGTACTTC
v_gene: TRBV19; j_gene: TRBJ2-5; len: 14; d_gene: NA; abundance: NA; CDR3aa: CASSIGGLKETQYF; CDR3nt: TGTGCCAGTAGTATAGGCGGACTTAAAGAGACCCAGTACTTC
v_gene: TRBV19; j_gene: TRBJ1-5; len: 14; d_gene: NA; abundance: NA; CDR3aa: CASSIASGIQPQHF; CDR3nt: TGTGCCAGTAGTATAGCCTCAGGGATTCAGCCCCAGCATTTT
v_gene: TRBV7-8; j_gene: TRBJ1-2; len: 14; d_gene: NA; abundance: NA; CDR3aa: CASSIPTGGGGYTF; CDR3nt: TGTGCCAGCAGCATCCCGACAGGCGGGGGTGGCTACACCTTC
v_gene: TRBV27; j_gene: TRBJ2-7; len: 13; d_gene: NA; abundance: NA; CDR3aa: CASGLDSRGEQYF; CDR3nt: TGTGCCAGCGGCCTCGACAGCAGGGGCGAGCAGTACTTC
v_gene: TRBV6-1; j_gene: TRBJ2-7; len: 14; d_gene: NA; abundance: NA; CDR3aa: CASSVFKGIYEQYF; CDR3nt: TGTGCCAGCAGTGTCTTCAAGGGGATCTACGAGCAGTACTTC
v_gene: TRBV28; j_gene: TRBJ1-2; len: 15; d_gene: TRBD1; abundance: NA; CDR3aa: CASSFLGQENYGYTF; CDR3nt: TGTGCCAGCAGTTTTCTGGGACAGGAAAACTATGGCTACACCTTC
v_gene: TRBV19; j_gene: TRBJ2-2; len: 16; d_gene: TRBD2; abundance: NA; CDR3aa: CASSLIAGDYTGELFF; CDR3nt: TGTGCCAGTAGTTTGATAGCGGGAGATTACACCGGGGAGCTGTTTTTT
v_gene: TRBV30; j_gene: TRBJ1-2; len: 13; d_gene: NA; abundance: NA; CDR3aa: CAWNTNPGDGYTF; CDR3nt: TGTGCCTGGAACACGAATCCGGGTGATGGCTACACCTTC
v_gene: TRBV21-1; j_gene: TRBJ2-7; len: 19; d_gene: NA; abundance: NA; CDR3aa: CVSSKRGRQGKRWEKEQYF; CDR3nt: TGTGTCAGCAGCAAACGGGGAAGACAGGGTAAGAGGTGGGAGAAGGAGCAGTACTTC
v_gene: TRBV18; j_gene: TRBJ1-6; len: 15; d_gene: NA; abundance: NA; CDR3aa: CASSPDRPPNSPLHF; CDR3nt: TGTGCCAGCTCACCCGACAGGCCGCCTAATTCACCCCTCCACTTT
v_gene: TRBV7-8; j_gene: TRBJ2-6; len: 16; d_gene: NA; abundance: NA; CDR3aa: CASSAVRFSGANVLTF; CDR3nt: TGTGCCAGCAGCGCGGTCAGGTTCTCTGGGGCCAACGTCCTGACTTTC
v_gene: TRBV7-8; j_gene: TRBJ2-5; len: 11; d_gene: NA; abundance: NA; CDR3aa: CASSYGETQYF; CDR3nt: TGTGCCAGCAGCTACGGGGAGACCCAGTACTTC
v_gene: TRBV9; j_gene: TRBJ1-2; len: 14; d_gene: NA; abundance: NA; CDR3aa: CASSGRGLGEGYTF; CDR3nt: TGTGCCAGCAGCGGCAGGGGATTGGGGGAAGGCTACACCTTC
v_gene: TRBV2; j_gene: TRBJ2-5; len: 17; d_gene: TRBD2; abundance: NA; CDR3aa: CARSGTSGRAVGETQYF; CDR3nt: TGTGCCAGGTCCGGGACTAGCGGGAGGGCCGTTGGGGAGACCCAGTACTTC
v_gene: TRBV9; j_gene: TRBJ2-1; len: 17; d_gene: TRBD2; abundance: NA; CDR3aa: CASSLTAGGSSYNEQFF; CDR3nt: TGTGCCAGCAGCTTAACGGCGGGGGGGAGCTCCTACAATGAGCAGTTCTTC
v_gene: TRBV28; j_gene: TRBJ1-3; len: 16; d_gene: NA; abundance: NA; CDR3aa: CASTAYRGLVGNTIYF; CDR3nt: TGTGCCAGCACCGCCTATAGGGGTTTGGTAGGAAACACCATATATTTT
v_gene: TRBV5-8; j_gene: TRBJ1-5; len: 14; d_gene: NA; abundance: NA; CDR3aa: CASSLLNSNQPQHF; CDR3nt: TGTGCCAGCAGCTTGCTCAATAGCAATCAGCCCCAGCATTTT
v_gene: TRBV7-9; j_gene: TRBJ1-2; len: 14; d_gene: NA; abundance: NA; CDR3aa: CASSATGQTYGYTF; CDR3nt: TGTGCCAGCAGCGCCACCGGACAGACCTATGGCTACACCTTC
v_gene: TRBV15; j_gene: TRBJ1-2; len: 14; d_gene: NA; abundance: NA; CDR3aa: CATSRVGPLYGYTF; CDR3nt: TGTGCCACCAGCAGAGTAGGGCCCCTCTATGGCTACACCTTC
v_gene: TRBV2; j_gene: TRBJ2-7; len: 14; d_gene: NA; abundance: NA; CDR3aa: CASRGPQLSYEQYF; CDR3nt: TGTGCCAGCAGAGGGCCACAGCTTTCCTACGAGCAGTACTTC
v_gene: TRBV6-1; j_gene: TRBJ2-3; len: 15; d_gene: NA; abundance: NA; CDR3aa: CASSDRPTSTDTQYF; CDR3nt: TGTGCCAGCAGTGACAGACCCACTAGCACAGATACGCAGTATTTT
v_gene: TRBV5-5; j_gene: TRBJ2-5; len: 14; d_gene: TRBD1; abundance: NA; CDR3aa: CASSPGQLKETQYF; CDR3nt: TGTGCCAGCAGCCCGGGACAGCTAAAAGAGACCCAGTACTTC
v_gene: TRBV5-6; j_gene: TRBJ2-3; len: 15; d_gene: TRBD1; abundance: NA; CDR3aa: CASSPTGSLTDTQYF; CDR3nt: TGTGCCAGCAGCCCGACAGGGTCACTCACAGATACGCAGTATTTT
v_gene: TRBV9; j_gene: TRBJ1-3; len: 14; d_gene: NA; abundance: NA; CDR3aa: CASSVGGEGNTIYF; CDR3nt: TGTGCCAGCAGCGTGGGCGGGGAAGGAAACACCATATATTTT
v_gene: TRBV27; j_gene: TRBJ1-2; len: 13; d_gene: NA; abundance: NA; CDR3aa: CASATQGLYGYTF; CDR3nt: TGTGCCAGCGCCACACAGGGCCTCTATGGCTACACCTTC
v_gene: TRBV7-8; j_gene: TRBJ1-4; len: 18; d_gene: NA; abundance: NA; CDR3aa: CASSLFRTDSTFIEKLFF; CDR3nt: TGTGCCAGCAGCTTATTTCGTACCGACAGCACCTTTATTGAAAAACTGTTTTTT
v_gene: TRBV14; j_gene: TRBJ1-3; len: 19; d_gene: TRBD1; abundance: NA; CDR3aa: CASSQDRIGGPSSGNTIYF; CDR3nt: TGTGCCAGCAGCCAAGATCGAATAGGGGGCCCAAGCTCTGGAAACACCATATATTTT
v_gene: TRBV13; j_gene: TRBJ2-2; len: 16; d_gene: NA; abundance: NA; CDR3aa: CASSQDPNLNTGELFF; CDR3nt: TGTGCCAGCAGCCAGGACCCCAACCTGAACACCGGGGAGCTGTTTTTT
v_gene: TRBV12-2; j_gene: TRBJ2-6; len: 18; d_gene: NA; abundance: NA; CDR3aa: CASRISCSTQSRANVLTF; CDR3nt: TGTGCAAGTCGCATCTCGTGCTCCACACAAAGTCGGGCCAACGTCCTGACTTTC
v_gene: TRBV19; j_gene: TRBJ2-1; len: 18; d_gene: TRBD2; abundance: NA; CDR3aa: CASSPGLAGGRWDNEQFF; CDR3nt: TGTGCCAGTAGTCCGGGACTAGCGGGGGGGCGGTGGGACAATGAGCAGTTCTTC
v_gene: TRBV30; j_gene: TRBJ1-4; len: 14; d_gene: NA; abundance: once; CDR3aa: CAWSGGGRGEKLFF; CDR3nt: TGTGCCTGGAGTGGCGGGGGGCGGGGGGAAAAACTGTTTTTT
v_gene: TRBV28; j_gene: TRBJ2-3; len: 13; d_gene: NA; abundance: NA; CDR3aa: CASRPPSTDTQYF; CDR3nt: TGTGCCAGCAGACCCCCAAGCACAGATACGCAGTATTTT
v_gene: TRBV15; j_gene: TRBJ2-1; len: 17; d_gene: TRBD1; abundance: NA; CDR3aa: CATSRFRDRMSNNEQFF; CDR3nt: TGTGCCACCAGCAGATTCCGGGACAGGATGTCCAACAATGAGCAGTTCTTC
v_gene: TRBV27; j_gene: TRBJ2-7; len: 15; d_gene: NA; abundance: NA; CDR3aa: CASSLRGRAAEEQYF; CDR3nt: TGTGCCAGCAGTTTGAGGGGGAGGGCCGCTGAGGAGCAGTACTTC
v_gene: TRBV7-6; j_gene: TRBJ2-2; len: 16; d_gene: NA; abundance: NA; CDR3aa: CASSPPGPRGTGELFF; CDR3nt: TGTGCCAGCAGCCCGCCAGGCCCGAGGGGCACCGGGGAGCTGTTTTTT
v_gene: TRBV2; j_gene: TRBJ1-2; len: 13; d_gene: NA; abundance: NA; CDR3aa: CASIRQPGYGYTF; CDR3nt: TGTGCCAGCATTCGACAGCCCGGCTATGGCTACACCTTC
v_gene: TRBV5-8; j_gene: TRBJ2-5; len: 16; d_gene: NA; abundance: NA; CDR3aa: CASSLMGFGEEETQYF; CDR3nt: TGTGCCAGCAGCTTGATGGGTTTCGGGGAGGAAGAGACCCAGTACTTC
v_gene: TRBV20-1; j_gene: TRBJ2-2; len: 11; d_gene: NA; abundance: NA; CDR3aa: CSASDAGELFF; CDR3nt: TGCAGTGCTAGTGACGCCGGGGAGCTGTTTTTT
v_gene: TRBV7-2; j_gene: TRBJ2-3; len: 20; d_gene: TRBD2; abundance: NA; CDR3aa: CASSLALLTSGDQSTDTQYF; CDR3nt: TGTGCCAGCAGCTTAGCGCTTTTAACTAGCGGGGACCAAAGCACAGATACGCAGTATTTT
v_gene: TRBV29-1; j_gene: TRBJ2-7; len: 15; d_gene: TRBD1; abundance: NA; CDR3aa: CSVEGAGTGDYEQYF; CDR3nt: TGCAGCGTTGAAGGGGCCGGGACAGGGGACTACGAGCAGTACTTC
v_gene: TRBV5-1; j_gene: TRBJ2-1; len: 16; d_gene: NA; abundance: NA; CDR3aa: CASSLAGVSYENEQFF; CDR3nt: TGCGCCAGCAGCTTGGCCGGGGTAAGTTATGAGAATGAGCAGTTCTTC
v_gene: TRBV7-2; j_gene: TRBJ2-7; len: 13; d_gene: NA; abundance: NA; CDR3aa: CASSSFPLYEQYF; CDR3nt: TGTGCCAGCAGCTCATTCCCCCTGTACGAGCAGTACTTC
v_gene: TRBV19; j_gene: TRBJ2-1; len: 14; d_gene: TRBD2; abundance: NA; CDR3aa: CASSIPHSGGEQFF; CDR3nt: TGTGCCAGTAGTATTCCTCATAGCGGGGGCGAGCAGTTCTTC
v_gene: TRBV10-2; j_gene: TRBJ2-1; len: 15; d_gene: TRBD2; abundance: NA; CDR3aa: CASTERLAGYNEQFF; CDR3nt: TGCGCCAGCACCGAGAGACTAGCGGGCTACAATGAGCAGTTCTTC
v_gene: TRBV4-1; j_gene: TRBJ2-1; len: 17; d_gene: NA; abundance: NA; CDR3aa: CASSQEATGAAYNEQFF; CDR3nt: TGCGCCAGCAGCCAAGAAGCCACCGGGGCGGCCTACAATGAGCAGTTCTTC